The 23 T cell receptor beta chains given below trace back to one sample, sequenced in a study of cytomegalovirus exposure and HLA in healthy donors. PCR used 60 Vbeta primers and 13 Jbeta primers. Method: immunoSEQ multiplex PCR; TCRdb's copy keeps in-frame clones and lacks some. The sample lists approximately 240,000 clones; around 80% were seen once. What was sequenced was PBMCs. Receptors originate from a woman aged 55-69 years in good health and CMV-seropositive.

V usage is TRBV7-9 and J usage is TRBJ1-4; TRBD1 matches at 7 bases. Germline V gene data show CDR1 as SEHNR and CDR2 as FQNEAQ (reference sequence). V shed 5 bases and J 3 bases; nucleotides not matched to a gene: 6. This CDR3 has 15 amino acids. The CDR3 sequence: CASSGRTGPNEKLFF. CDR3 coding DNA: TGTGCCAGCAGCGGAAGGACAGGCCCTAATGAAAAACTGTTTTTT.

The chain joins TRBV5-5 to TRBJ1-1; possible D gene TRBD1, 6 bases. CDR1 and CDR2 (germline): SGHKS, YYEKEE (reference sequence). The CDR3 length is 13 residues. V was pared by 3 bases and J by 1 base, with 7 bases between. The chain's CDR3 is CASSWGQNTEAFF. The CDR3 DNA reads as TGTGCCAGCAGCTGGGGGCAGAACACTGAAGCTTTCTTT.

The chain recombines TRBV18 with TRBJ1-1; tentatively, D is TRBD1 (5 bases). Germline CDR1 KGHSH, CDR2 LQKENI. The CDR3 extends over 14 amino acids. V was trimmed by 2 bases and J by 6 bases, leaving 13 bases between them. CDR3 coding DNA: TGTGCCAGCTCACCATTATCCAGGGCCGCTGAAGCTTTCTTT. Protein product: CASSPLSRAAEAFF. The variable domain in full, completed from reference TRBV18 and TRBJ1-1, reads NAGVMQNPRHLVRRRGQEARLRCSPMKGHSHVYWYRQLPEEGLKFMVYLQKENIIDESGMPKERFSAEFPKEGPSILRIQQVVRGDSAAYFCASSPLSRAAEAFFGQGTRLTVV.

The chain carries TRBV5-5 and TRBJ1-2; 8 bases map to TRBD1. This CDR3 has 15 amino acids. V lost 0 bases, J lost 2 bases, and 3 bases stayed unmatched. Germline CDR1 and CDR2: SGHKS and YYEKEE (reference sequence). The CDR3 loop is CASSLGGQANYGYTF. The CDR3 region has the DNA TGTGCCAGCAGCTTGGGGGGACAGGCGAACTATGGCTACACCTTC.

The rearrangement links TRBV30 to TRBJ2-1; 13 bases are shared with TRBD2. Germline CDR1 and CDR2: GTSNPN and SVGIG (reference sequence). This CDR3 has 14 residues. V gave up 8 bases and J gave up 9 bases; unmatched junction bases: 10. CDR3 protein: CASGTSGILAEQFF. For the CDR3, the DNA is TGTGCCAGCGGGACTAGCGGGATATTGGCTGAGCAGTTCTTC.

Of note for this clone: Additional DNA sequences in this sample encode the identical CDR3. The chain links TRBV18 to TRBJ2-5, with D perhaps matching TRBD2 (6 bases). The V end was cut by 0 bases, the J end by 4 bases, with 6 bases between. The germline V gene encodes CDR1 KGHSH and CDR2 LQKENI. The CDR3 covers 13 residues. CDR3 in amino acids: CASSPPGGETQYF. CDR3 nucleotide sequence: TGTGCCAGCTCACCACCGGGGGGAGAGACCCAGTACTTC.

This chain uses TRBV30 with TRBJ2-7, with D perhaps TRBD2 (6 bases). V shed 0 bases and J shed 3 bases, with 15 bases lying between them. CDR1 is GTSNPN, CDR2 SVGIG, per germline (reference sequence). The CDR3 loop spans 15 amino acids. CDR3: CAWSVTGSPLYEQYF. In DNA, the CDR3 is TGTGCCTGGAGTGTTACCGGGAGCCCCCTCTACGAGCAGTACTTC.

This sequence joins TRBV14 and TRBJ2-3, with D tentatively TRBD2 (6 bases). Trimming left V 4 bases short and J 2 bases short, with 13 bases between. CDR3 length: 15 amino acids. Germline V gene sequence: CDR1 SGHDN, CDR2 FVKESK. As DNA, the CDR3 is TGTGCCAGCAGCCCCATGCAGGACTACACAGATACGCAGTATTTT. As protein: CASSPMQDYTDTQYF.

The V and J genes are TRBV10-2 and TRBJ2-1; 12 bases align to TRBD2. This CDR3 spans 13 amino acids. The V segment lost 10 bases and the J segment 6 bases; nucleotides outside the gene matches: 4. Germline CDR1 and CDR2: WSHSY and SAAADI. CDR3: CATVLAGGNEQFF. The CDR3 nucleotides are TGCGCCACCGTACTAGCGGGAGGCAATGAGCAGTTCTTC.

This clone was recorded once. V usage is TRBV5-1 and J usage is TRBJ2-2; D is unclear. This CDR3 contains 15 residues. Between the trimmed V and J ends, which lost 2 bases and 3 bases, there was a span of 11 bases. Germline V CDR1 and CDR2: SGHRS, YFSETQ. CDR3 region: CASSFTGLDTGELFF. CDR3 bases: TGCGCCAGCAGCTTTACTGGGCTTGACACCGGGGAGCTGTTTTTT.

Here the CDR3 reads CASSRTGIEQTQYF. For the CDR3, the DNA is TGTGCCAGCAGCCGGACAGGGATCGAGCAGACCCAGTACTTC. This rearrangement joins TRBV7-8 to TRBJ2-5, with 8 bases fitting TRBD1. Germline V lookup: CDR1 SGHVS, CDR2 FQNEAQ. J gave up 6 bases and V 5 bases, and 8 bases lay outside the gene matches. The CDR3 runs 14 residues.

This chain connects TRBV15 to TRBJ1-1; D is unresolved. CDR3 length: 11 amino acids. CDR1 and CDR2 from the germline V gene are LNHNV and YYDKDF (reference sequence). The germline V and J ends were trimmed by 4 bases and 11 bases, with 11 bases remaining between them. Here the CDR3 reads CATSNSEMAFF. Written as DNA, the CDR3 is TGTGCCACCAGCAATAGTGAAATGGCTTTCTTT.

The chain couples TRBV9 to TRBJ2-3, with a tentative D call TRBD1 (6 bases). Trimming left V 0 bases short and J 4 bases short, with 12 bases between. The CDR3 sequence is 15 residues long. Germline V gene lookup returns CDR1 SGDLS and CDR2 YYNGEE. CDR3 sequence: CASSVADSPADTQYF. The CDR3, as DNA: TGTGCCAGCAGCGTAGCGGACAGCCCAGCAGATACGCAGTATTTT.

The chain uses TRBV5-1 and TRBJ1-2; 11 bases agree with TRBD1. This CDR3 spans 17 amino acids. V trimming: 5 bases; J trimming: 3 bases; junction bases outside the gene matches: 12. Germline V gives CDR1 SGHRS, CDR2 YFSETQ. This chain's CDR3 is CASSPTPRTGGDYGYTF. The CDR3 region has the DNA TGCGCCAGCAGTCCGACCCCCCGGACAGGGGGCGACTATGGCTACACCTTC.

The chain carries TRBV5-1 and TRBJ2-5; no clear D gene. CDR3 length: 13 residues. V dropped 0 bases and J dropped 3 bases, with 6 bases sitting between them. The germline V gene encodes CDR1 SGHRS and CDR2 YFSETQ. This CDR3 reads CASSLGVEETQYF. As DNA, the CDR3 is TGCGCCAGCAGCTTGGGCGTAGAAGAGACCCAGTACTTC. Using reference TRBV5-1 and TRBJ2-5 for the parts outside the CDR3, the full variable domain is KAGVTQTPRYLIKTRGQQVTLSCSPISGHRSVSWYQQTPGQGLQFLFEYFSETQRNKGNFPGRFSGRQFSNSRSEMNVSTLELGDSALYLCASSLGVEETQYFGPGTRLLVL.

This chain links TRBV23-1 with TRBJ1-2; D gene unclear. TRBV23-1 is assigned to the ORF class and has an uncertain function. The CDR3 loop spans 12 amino acids. Deletions cut 3 bases from V and 7 bases from J, with 9 bases between. The CDR3 sequence is CASSHPVIGYTF. DNA for the CDR3: TGCGCCAGCAGTCACCCGGTTATTGGCTACACCTTC.

The rearrangement uses TRBV7-9 and TRBJ2-3; no clear D gene. The germline V gene encodes CDR1 SEHNR and CDR2 FQNEAQ (reference sequence). The CDR3 length is 15 residues. V was trimmed by 2 bases and J by 4 bases, leaving 13 bases between them. CDR3 coding DNA: TGTGCCAGCAGCTTACGCCAGCCAGAGGCAGATACGCAGTATTTT. Its protein is CASSLRQPEADTQYF. Complete variable domain (other parts from reference TRBV7-9 and TRBJ2-3): DTGVSQNPRHKITKRGQNVTFRCDPISEHNRLYWYRQTLGQGPEFLTYFQNEAQLEKSRLLSDRFSAERPKGSFSTLEIQRTEQGDSAMYLCASSLRQPEADTQYFGPGTRLTVL.

V and J are TRBV7-2 and TRBJ1-1, with TRBD1 matching 7 bases. Trimming took 4 bases from V and 1 from J; bases not matched to a gene: 15. The CDR3 runs to 18 residues. Germline V gives CDR1 SGHTA, CDR2 FQGNSA. The CDR3 nucleotides read TGTGCCAGCAGCTCCCCTTCGACAGGGAAGTTCGCGAACACTGAAGCTTTCTTT. It codes for CASSSPSTGKFANTEAFF.

V is TRBV4-2 and J is TRBJ1-4, with 9 bases that match TRBD1. The CDR3 length is 15 residues. The germline V gene has CDR1 LGHNA and CDR2 YNFKEQ. V gave up 1 base and J gave up 8 bases; unmatched junction bases: 5. The CDR3 sequence: CASSQGTGVAEKLFF. The CDR3 DNA follows: TGTGCCAGCAGCCAAGGGACAGGGGTTGCGGAAAAACTGTTTTTT.

The chain carries TRBV21-1 and TRBJ1-4. TRBV21-1 is assigned pseudogene status. The CDR3 contains 14 residues. Written as DNA, the CDR3 is TGTGCCAGCAGCAGTGGGGGGTTTAATGAAAAACTGTTTTTT. Translation: CASSSGGFNEKLFF.

The chain uses TRBV30 and TRBJ2-1, with a tentative D call TRBD2 (5 bases). The V and J ends lost 2 bases and 9 bases respectively, with 14 bases between them. The length of the CDR3 is 13 residues. Germline lookup yields CDR1 GTSNPN and CDR2 SVGIG (reference sequence). CDR3 loop: CAWSYIPRGEQFF. The DNA of the CDR3 is TGTGCCTGGAGTTACATCCCCCGGGGTGAGCAGTTCTTC.

The chain couples TRBV27 to TRBJ2-6; D possibly corresponds to TRBD2 (6 bases). The V gene's germline CDR1 is MNHEY and CDR2 SMNVEV (reference sequence). Trimming pared 5 bases from V and 9 bases from J, leaving 17 bases between. The CDR3 extends over 15 amino acids. DNA of the CDR3: TGTGCCAGCAGTCCTGGGGGGTTCAGCGTCAACGTCCTGACTTTC. It codes for CASSPGGFSVNVLTF.

The genes are TRBV15 and TRBJ2-3, with 12 bases identical to TRBD2. With 1 base clipped from V and 4 bases from J, the junction kept 3 bases outside the gene matches. The CDR3 sequence is 16 residues long. Germline V lookup: CDR1 LNHNV, CDR2 YYDKDF (reference sequence). The CDR3 is CATSRALAGGADTQYF. In DNA, the CDR3 is TGTGCCACCAGCAGAGCCCTAGCGGGGGGGGCAGATACGCAGTATTTT.